One and the same sample provided the 24 T cell receptor beta chains below, sequenced in a study of T cell changes during pregnancy in multiple sclerosis. Sequenced by immunoSEQ multiplex PCR; TCRdb stores in-frame clones only, minus some. This sample has about 48,000 clones, with around 90% found just once. Here the sequenced sample was CD4+ T cells from peripheral blood mononuclear cells, taken in the third trimester of pregnancy. Receptors originate from a female donor with multiple sclerosis, enrolled in a pregnancy study.

The chain combines TRBV6-1 with TRBJ2-7, with 8 nucleotides matching TRBD1. Germline V gives CDR1 MNHNS, CDR2 SASEGT. V shed 7 bases, J shed 4 bases, and the junction held 9 bases outside the gene matches. The CDR3 is 14 amino acids. The CDR3 sequence: CASTPGQAYYEQYF. The CDR3 coding sequence is TGTGCCAGCACTCCGGGACAGGCTTATTACGAGCAGTACTTC.

Note on this clone: The junction and the germline gene differ at one end; a read error may be behind it. V and J are TRBV7-7 and TRBJ2-1; TRBD2 agrees at 9 bases. Germline V gives CDR1 SSHAT, CDR2 FNYEAQ (reference sequence). CDR3 size: 14 residues. Here the CDR3 DNA reads TGTGCTAGCAGCGGAAGTCTAGCGGGGAGTGAGCAGTTCTTC. This sequence encodes CASSGSLAGSEQFF.

The chain recombines TRBV18 with TRBJ2-5; 7 positions agree with TRBD1. Germline V gene sequence: CDR1 KGHSH, CDR2 LQKENI. The V gene end was trimmed by 3 bases and the J gene end by 6 bases; junction bases not matched to a gene: 7. The CDR3 has 14 amino acids. The CDR3 bases are TGTGCCAGCTCACCGACGACAGGGAAGAAGACCCAGTACTTC. It yields the protein CASSPTTGKKTQYF.

This chain connects TRBV6-1 to TRBJ2-7, with 9 bases fitting TRBD2. The germline V gene has CDR1 MNHNS and CDR2 SASEGT. This CDR3 comprises 12 residues. V was pared by 8 bases and J by 3 bases, with 2 bases of the junction left unmatched. The CDR3 reads CASLTSGYEQYF. The CDR3 DNA is TGTGCCAGCCTGACTAGCGGCTACGAGCAGTACTTC.

This clone was recorded once. J is TRBJ1-1 and V is TRBV27; D unresolved. Deletions cut 0 bases from V and 1 base from J, with 12 bases between. Germline CDR1 MNHEY, CDR2 SMNVEV (reference sequence). The CDR3 is made up of 16 amino acids. The CDR3 here is CASSLSLEGWNTEAFF. The CDR3 DNA is TGTGCCAGCAGTTTATCATTGGAGGGTTGGAACACTGAAGCTTTCTTT.

The CDR3 DNA reads TGCGCCAGCAGCTTGGGGAACTCCGGGACAGGGGGTACCGAGCAGTACTTC. This codes for CASSLGNSGTGGTEQYF. The chain employs TRBV5-1 and TRBJ2-7; TRBD1 matches at 11 bases. The CDR3 is made up of 17 amino acids. CDR1 and CDR2 from the germline V gene are SGHRS and YFSETQ. Germline trimming cut 0 bases from V and 6 bases from J; bases unmatched to any gene: 11.

The chain employs TRBV4-2 and TRBJ1-2; 8 bases align to TRBD1. The ends lost 2 bases at V and 3 bases at J; junction bases unmatched: 8. This CDR3 comprises 16 residues. Germline-derived CDR1 and CDR2 are LGHNA and YNFKEQ. This CDR3 reads CASSQSDRELDYGYTF. The CDR3, as DNA: TGTGCCAGCAGCCAATCGGACAGGGAGTTGGACTATGGCTACACCTTC.

This clone was counted a single time. The gene calls are TRBV2 and TRBJ2-5; D gene unclear. The length of the CDR3 is 13 residues. Trimming removed 2 bases from V and 5 bases from J, with 9 bases in between. CDR1 and CDR2 (germline): SNHLY, FYNNEI. The CDR3 DNA follows: TGTGCCAGCAGTGAACCCCCTGTGGAGACCCAGTACTTC. This gives the protein CASSEPPVETQYF.

CDR3: CASSFRGPNTEAFF. CDR3 coding DNA: TGTGCCAGCAGTTTCAGGGGACCGAACACTGAAGCTTTCTTT. The chain joins TRBV6-5 to TRBJ1-1, with D perhaps TRBD1 (6 bases). Trimming cost V 4 bases and J 1 base, with 10 bases left between them. The CDR3 is made up of 14 amino acids. From germline, CDR1 is MNHEY and CDR2 SVGAGI.

This chain uses TRBV7-9 with TRBJ1-1; tentatively, D is TRBD1 (5 bases). This CDR3 region has 13 residues. The ends were cut back, 3 bases at V and 1 base at J, with 6 bases in the middle. CDR1 is SEHNR, CDR2 FQNEAQ, per germline (reference sequence). The CDR3 reads CASSLQGNTEAFF. The CDR3 DNA sequence: TGTGCCAGCAGCTTGCAGGGGAACACTGAAGCTTTCTTT.

This rearrangement joins TRBV9 to TRBJ2-2; no clear D gene. The CDR3 has 12 residues. The germline V gene has CDR1 SGDLS and CDR2 YYNGEE. V was shortened by 1 base and J by 6 bases, with 4 bases between the two germline ends. The CDR3 nucleotides are TGTGCCAGCAGCGTAATATCCGGGGAGCTGTTTTTT. It encodes CASSVISGELFF.

The chain carries TRBV6-1 and TRBJ2-7, with a weak D call TRBD1 (5 bases). The CDR3 covers 15 residues. V gave up 0 bases and J gave up 1 base, with 10 bases separating them. CDR1 and CDR2 from the germline V gene are MNHNS and SASEGT. CDR3 in amino acids: CASSEAGAASYEQYF. In nucleotides, the CDR3 is TGTGCCAGCAGTGAAGCAGGGGCCGCATCCTACGAGCAGTACTTC.

This clone was picked up one time. The J gene is TRBJ2-2, the V gene TRBV5-4; perhaps TRBD2 as D (7 bases). CDR1 and CDR2 from the germline V gene are SGHNT and YYREEE (reference sequence). The CDR3 spans 17 residues. With 0 bases removed from V and 0 bases from J, the gap between germline ends came to 12 bases. CDR3 nucleotide sequence: TGTGCCAGCAGCTTGGAGGCGGGGGCTTCGAACACCGGGGAGCTGTTTTTT. As protein: CASSLEAGASNTGELFF. Variable domain in full (rest from reference TRBV5-4 and TRBJ2-2): ETGVTQSPTHLIKTRGQQVTLRCSSQSGHNTVSWYQQALGQGPQFIFQYYREEENGRGNFPPRFSGLQFPNYSSELNVNALELDDSALYLCASSLEAGASNTGELFFGEGSRLTVL.

The chain is built from TRBV5-4 and TRBJ1-2; no clear D gene. This CDR3 comprises 13 residues. V was shortened by 3 bases and J by 4 bases, with 10 bases between the two germline ends. The germline V gene encodes CDR1 SGHNT and CDR2 YYREEE (reference sequence). CDR3 sequence: CASSWQEAYGYTF. The CDR3 DNA follows: TGTGCCAGCAGCTGGCAAGAGGCCTATGGCTACACCTTC.

The rearrangement joins TRBV2 to TRBJ2-6; 8 positions match TRBD1. There are 15 residues in the CDR3. V was pared by 5 bases and J by 1 base, with 1 base of the junction left unmatched. CDR1 and CDR2 from the germline V gene are SNHLY and FYNNEI. The CDR3 sequence: CASSRTGSGANVLTF. The CDR3 nucleotides read TGTGCCAGCAGTAGGACAGGGTCTGGGGCCAACGTCCTGACTTTC.

The rearrangement uses TRBV29-1 and TRBJ2-5, with 8 bases lining up with TRBD1. The CDR3 runs 13 residues. The V gene's germline CDR1 is SQVTM and CDR2 ANQGSEA. V was clipped by 3 bases and J by 5 bases; unmatched bases: 5. This CDR3 reads CSVDAGGGETQYF. CDR3 DNA: TGCAGCGTTGACGCAGGGGGCGGTGAGACCCAGTACTTC.

The chain is built from TRBV2 and TRBJ2-1; D perhaps matches TRBD1 (6 bases). CDR1 and CDR2 (germline): SNHLY, FYNNEI. Trimming took 9 bases from V and 8 from J, leaving 20 bases between them. There are 14 residues in the CDR3. CDR3 nucleotides: TGTGCCAGTACACCCGGGACATTTAGGGATGAGCAGTTCTTC. It encodes CASTPGTFRDEQFF.

The chain has TRBV7-3 and TRBJ1-2; 7 bases match TRBD1. The CDR3 length is 13 residues. V shed 3 bases and J 8 bases; nucleotides not matched to a gene: 6. Germline-derived CDR1 and CDR2 are SGHTA and FQGTGA. CDR3: CASSFRTGGGYTF. The CDR3 region has the DNA TGTGCCAGCAGCTTCAGGACAGGAGGCGGCTACACCTTC.

The chain has TRBV5-1 and TRBJ2-7; 7 nucleotides align to TRBD2. The trim removed 2 bases at V and 0 bases at J, leaving 8 bases unmatched. The germline V gene has CDR1 SGHRS and CDR2 YFSETQ. The CDR3 has 16 amino acids. In nucleotides, the CDR3 is TGCGCCAGCAGCTTTGACCCCGGGGGGACCTCCTACGAGCAGTACTTC. Its protein product is CASSFDPGGTSYEQYF.

This clone was detected only once. The rearrangement joins TRBV9 to TRBJ2-7, with TRBD1 matching 8 bases. Germline V gives CDR1 SGDLS, CDR2 YYNGEE. After removal of 0 bases from V and 4 bases from J, the junction contained 3 bases not matched to a gene. The CDR3 length is 14 residues. In DNA form, the CDR3 reads TGTGCCAGCAGCGTAGAAGGGACAGGTTACGAGCAGTACTTC. Encoded protein: CASSVEGTGYEQYF.

This clone has just a few counts. The chain joins TRBV19 to TRBJ1-2, with 10 bases that match TRBD1. V lost 3 bases, J lost 4 bases, and 11 bases stayed unmatched. The CDR3 contains 17 residues. Looked up from germline, CDR1 is LNHDA and CDR2 is SQIVND (reference sequence). The CDR3 DNA is TGTGCCAGTAGTATCTCGCAGTCCGGGACAGGGGTCTATGGCTACACCTTC. This codes for CASSISQSGTGVYGYTF.

The chain is built from TRBV9 and TRBJ2-1, with TRBD1 matching over 7 bases. Looked up from germline, CDR1 is SGDLS and CDR2 is YYNGEE. V was pared by 1 base and J by 4 bases, with 2 bases of the junction left unmatched. This CDR3 comprises 14 residues. CDR3 sequence (DNA): TGTGCCAGCAGCGTAAGACAGGGTTACAATGAGCAGTTCTTC. Translating gives CASSVRQGYNEQFF.

This sequence joins TRBV7-6 and TRBJ2-3; weak D call: TRBD2 (5 bases). The V end was cut by 5 bases, the J end by 8 bases, with 8 bases between. This CDR3 spans 11 amino acids. The germline V gene encodes CDR1 SGHVS and CDR2 FNYEAQ. The CDR3 loop reads CASSGGGTQYF. The CDR3 DNA sequence: TGTGCCAGCAGCGGAGGAGGTACGCAGTATTTT.

The chain has TRBV6-6 and TRBJ2-7; unclear D gene. The CDR3 spans 10 residues. Germline-derived CDR1 and CDR2 are MNHNY and SVGAGI (reference sequence). The ends were cut back, 8 bases at V and 12 bases at J, with 14 bases in the middle. The DNA for the CDR3 is TGTGCCAGCGGCCCGCGCGGTAGGTACTTC. Translation gives CASGPRGRYF.